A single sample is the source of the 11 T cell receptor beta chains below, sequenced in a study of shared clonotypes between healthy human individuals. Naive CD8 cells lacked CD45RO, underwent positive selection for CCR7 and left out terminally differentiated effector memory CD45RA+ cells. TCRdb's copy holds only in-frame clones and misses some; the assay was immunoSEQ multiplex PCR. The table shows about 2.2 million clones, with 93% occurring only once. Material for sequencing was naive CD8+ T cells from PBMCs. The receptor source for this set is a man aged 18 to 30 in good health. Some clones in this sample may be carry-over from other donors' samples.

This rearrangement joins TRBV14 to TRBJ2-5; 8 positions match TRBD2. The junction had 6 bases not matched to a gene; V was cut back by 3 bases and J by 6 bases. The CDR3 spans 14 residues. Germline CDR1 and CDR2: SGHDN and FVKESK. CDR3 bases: TGTGCCAGCAGCCACCTGGGACTAGAAAAGACCCAGTACTTC. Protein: CASSHLGLEKTQYF.

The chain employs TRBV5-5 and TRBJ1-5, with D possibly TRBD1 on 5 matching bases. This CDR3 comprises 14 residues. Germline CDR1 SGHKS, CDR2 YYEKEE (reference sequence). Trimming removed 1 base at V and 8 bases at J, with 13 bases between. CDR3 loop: CASSLFGGTEPQHF. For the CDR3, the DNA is TGTGCCAGCAGCTTGTTTGGGGGTACGGAGCCCCAGCATTTT. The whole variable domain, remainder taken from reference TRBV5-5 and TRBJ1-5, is DAGVTQSPTHLIKTRGQQVTLRCSPISGHKSVSWYQQVLGQGPQFIFQYYEKEERGRGNFPDRFSARQFPNYSSELNVNALLLGDSALYLCASSLFGGTEPQHFGDGTRLSIL.

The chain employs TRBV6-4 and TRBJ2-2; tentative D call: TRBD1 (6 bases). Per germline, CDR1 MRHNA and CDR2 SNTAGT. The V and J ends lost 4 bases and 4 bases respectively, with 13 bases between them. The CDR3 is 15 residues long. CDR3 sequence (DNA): TGTGCCAGCAGTGCAGGGCTCAGGGGCACCGGGGAGCTGTTTTTT. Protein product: CASSAGLRGTGELFF.

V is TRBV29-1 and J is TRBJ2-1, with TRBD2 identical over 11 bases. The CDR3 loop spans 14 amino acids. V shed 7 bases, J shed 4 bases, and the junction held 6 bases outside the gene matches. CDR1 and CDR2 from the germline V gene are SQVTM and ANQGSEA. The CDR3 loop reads CSGLAGGAYNEQFF. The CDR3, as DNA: TGCAGCGGATTAGCGGGAGGGGCTTACAATGAGCAGTTCTTC.

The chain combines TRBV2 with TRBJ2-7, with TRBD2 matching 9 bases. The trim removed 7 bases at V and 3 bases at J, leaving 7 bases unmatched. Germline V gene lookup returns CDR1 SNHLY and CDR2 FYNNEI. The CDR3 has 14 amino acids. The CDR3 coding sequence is TGTGCCAGCACCTCTAGCGGGATTTTCTACGAGCAGTACTTC. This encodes CASTSSGIFYEQYF. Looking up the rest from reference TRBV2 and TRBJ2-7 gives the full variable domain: EPEVTQTPSHQVTQMGQEVILRCVPISNHLYFYWYRQILGQKVEFLVSFYNNEISEKSEIFDDQFSVERPDGSNFTLKIRSTKLEDSAMYFCASTSSGIFYEQYFGPGTRLTVT.

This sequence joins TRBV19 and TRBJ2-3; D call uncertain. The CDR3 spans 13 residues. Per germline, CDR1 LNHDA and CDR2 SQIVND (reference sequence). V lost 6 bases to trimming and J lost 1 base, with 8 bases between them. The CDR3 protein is CASSLTGTDTQYF. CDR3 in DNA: TGTGCCAGTAGCCTGACTGGCACAGATACGCAGTATTTT. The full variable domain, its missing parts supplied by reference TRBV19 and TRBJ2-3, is DGGITQSPKYLFRKEGQNVTLSCEQNLNHDAMYWYRQDPGQGLRLIYYSQIVNDFQKGDIAEGYSVSREKKESFPLTVTSAQKNPTAFYLCASSLTGTDTQYFGPGTRLTVL.

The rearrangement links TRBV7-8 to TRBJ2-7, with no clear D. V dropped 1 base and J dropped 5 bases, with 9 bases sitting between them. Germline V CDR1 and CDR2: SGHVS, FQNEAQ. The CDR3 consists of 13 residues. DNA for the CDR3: TGTGCCAGCAGCTTAGACGTCAGAGACGAGCAGTACTTC. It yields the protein CASSLDVRDEQYF.

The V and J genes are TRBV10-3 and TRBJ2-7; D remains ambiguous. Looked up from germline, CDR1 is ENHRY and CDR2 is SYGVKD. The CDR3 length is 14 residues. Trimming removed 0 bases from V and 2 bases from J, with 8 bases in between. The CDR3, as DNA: TGTGCCATCAGTGAGTCGAACGGGCCCTACGAGCAGTACTTC. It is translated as CAISESNGPYEQYF.

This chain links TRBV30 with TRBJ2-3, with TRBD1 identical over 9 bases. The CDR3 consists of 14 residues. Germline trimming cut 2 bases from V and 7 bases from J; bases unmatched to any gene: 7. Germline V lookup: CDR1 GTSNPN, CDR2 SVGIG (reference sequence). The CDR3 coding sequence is TGTGCCTGGAGTACAGGGGGCCCGTTGAATACGCAGTATTTT. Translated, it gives CAWSTGGPLNTQYF.

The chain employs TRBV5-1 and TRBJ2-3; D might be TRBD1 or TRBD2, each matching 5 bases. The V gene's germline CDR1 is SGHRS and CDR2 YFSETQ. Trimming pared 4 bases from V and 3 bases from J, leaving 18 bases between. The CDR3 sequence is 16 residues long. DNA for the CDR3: TGCGCCAGCAGCCCACGTATGGGGGAGCGGACAGATACGCAGTATTTT. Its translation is CASSPRMGERTDTQYF.

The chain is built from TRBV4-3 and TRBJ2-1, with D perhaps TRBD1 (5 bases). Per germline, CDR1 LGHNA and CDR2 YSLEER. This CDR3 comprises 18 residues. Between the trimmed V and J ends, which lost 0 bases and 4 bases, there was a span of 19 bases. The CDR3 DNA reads TGCGCCAGCAGCCAAGATCTGCAGGGTTTCATCGTATACAATGAGCAGTTCTTC. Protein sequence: CASSQDLQGFIVYNEQFF.